This TCR beta chain emerged from a study of T cells after posttransplantation cyclophosphamide. Whole-study results and caveats: Donor CD8+ memory clones often dominated recipient blood repertoires at later times. Blood and skin or GI T cell repertoires showed limited TRB overlap.

Busulfan-fludarabine conditioning, marrow transplant, and cyclophosphamide on days +3 and +4 were administered. This clone showed up many times. The antigen is not known. With 4 bases clipped from V and 2 bases from J, the junction kept 9 bases outside the gene matches. There are 17 residues in the CDR3. Per the germline V gene, CDR1 is SNHLY and CDR2 is FYNNEI. Data came from immunoSEQ multiplex PCR; TCRdb stores just in-frame clones and leaves some out. The sample yields about 5,700 clones, without any singletons. The sequence was obtained from a male patient aged 55 to 70 who received an allogeneic stem cell transplant from a related donor, was CMV-positive, and had acute GVHD only. Part of the T cells may come from the graft donor. The chain combines TRBV2 with TRBJ2-1, with TRBD1 matching over 9 bases. The sample here was PBMCs, taken roughly 400 days after allogeneic stem cell transplant with posttransplant cyclophosphamide. In nucleotides, the CDR3 is TGTGCCAGCAGTGGGGCCCCCGGGACAGGGCCCTACAATGAGCAGTTCTTC. Its translation is CASSGAPGTGPYNEQFF.